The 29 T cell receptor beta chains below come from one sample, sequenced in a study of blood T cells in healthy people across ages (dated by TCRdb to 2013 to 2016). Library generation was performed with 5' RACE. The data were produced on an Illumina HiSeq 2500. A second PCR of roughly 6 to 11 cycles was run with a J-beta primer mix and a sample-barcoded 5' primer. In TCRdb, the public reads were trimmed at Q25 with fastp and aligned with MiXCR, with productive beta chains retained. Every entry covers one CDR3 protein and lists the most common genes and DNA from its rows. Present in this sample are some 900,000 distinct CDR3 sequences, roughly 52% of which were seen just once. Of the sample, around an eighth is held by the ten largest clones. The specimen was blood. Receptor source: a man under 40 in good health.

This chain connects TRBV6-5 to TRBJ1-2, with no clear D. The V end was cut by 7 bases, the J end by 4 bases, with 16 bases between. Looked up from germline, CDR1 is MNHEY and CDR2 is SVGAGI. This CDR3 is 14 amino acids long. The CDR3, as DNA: TGTGCCAGCACCCGGCCCGCTGTTGGCTATGGCTACACCTTC. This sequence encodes CASTRPAVGYGYTF.

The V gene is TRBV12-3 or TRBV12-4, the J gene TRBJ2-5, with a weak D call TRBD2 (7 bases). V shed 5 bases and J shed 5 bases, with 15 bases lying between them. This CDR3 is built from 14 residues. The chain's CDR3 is CASSNREGTETQYF. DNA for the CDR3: TGTGCCAGCAGTAACAGGGAGGGGACGGAGACCCAGTACTTC.

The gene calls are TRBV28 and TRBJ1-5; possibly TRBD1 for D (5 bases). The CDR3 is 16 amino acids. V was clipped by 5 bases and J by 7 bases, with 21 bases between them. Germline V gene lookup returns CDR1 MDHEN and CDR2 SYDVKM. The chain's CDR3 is CASSPPVGGIGQPQHF. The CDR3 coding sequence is TGTGCCAGCAGTCCCCCAGTGGGGGGGATCGGGCAGCCCCAGCATTTT.

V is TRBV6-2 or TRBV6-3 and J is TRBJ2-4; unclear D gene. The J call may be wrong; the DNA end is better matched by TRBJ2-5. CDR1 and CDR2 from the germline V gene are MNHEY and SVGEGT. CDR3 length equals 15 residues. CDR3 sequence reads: CASSYSMPAQETQYF. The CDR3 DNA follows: TGTGCCAGCAGTTACTCGATGCCAGCTCAAGAGACCCAGTACTTC.

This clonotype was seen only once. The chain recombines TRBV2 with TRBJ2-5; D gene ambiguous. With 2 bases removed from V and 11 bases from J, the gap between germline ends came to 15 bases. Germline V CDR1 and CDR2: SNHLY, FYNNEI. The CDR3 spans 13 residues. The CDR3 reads CASSERNYNEQYF. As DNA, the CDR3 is TGTGCCAGCAGTGAACGGAACTACAATGAGCAGTACTTC.

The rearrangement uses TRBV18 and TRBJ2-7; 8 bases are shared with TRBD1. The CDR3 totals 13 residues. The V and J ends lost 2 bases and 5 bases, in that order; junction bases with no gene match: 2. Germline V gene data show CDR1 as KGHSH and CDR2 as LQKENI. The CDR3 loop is CASSPARGHEQYF. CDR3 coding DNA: TGTGCCAGCTCACCAGCCAGGGGGCACGAGCAGTACTTC.

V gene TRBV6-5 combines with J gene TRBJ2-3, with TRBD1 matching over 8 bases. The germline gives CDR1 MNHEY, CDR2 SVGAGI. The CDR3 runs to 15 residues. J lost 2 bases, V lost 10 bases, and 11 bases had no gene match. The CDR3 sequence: CATLETGDNTDTQYF. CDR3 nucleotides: TGTGCCACCCTGGAGACAGGGGACAACACAGATACGCAGTATTTT.

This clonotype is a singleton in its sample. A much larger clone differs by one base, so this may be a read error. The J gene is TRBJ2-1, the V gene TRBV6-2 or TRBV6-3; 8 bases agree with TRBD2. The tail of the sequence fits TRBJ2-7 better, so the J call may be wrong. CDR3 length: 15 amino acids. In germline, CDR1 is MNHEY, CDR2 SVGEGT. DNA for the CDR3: TGTGCCAGCAGTTACACAGCGGGGGCCTACAATGAGCAGTACTTC. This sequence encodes CASSYTAGAYNEQYF.

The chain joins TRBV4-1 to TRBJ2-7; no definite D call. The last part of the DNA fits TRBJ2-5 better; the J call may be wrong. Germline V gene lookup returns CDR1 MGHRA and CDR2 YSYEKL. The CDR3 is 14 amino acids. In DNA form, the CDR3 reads TGCGCCAGCAGCCAAGTGATCGGTTCAGAGACCCAGTACTTC. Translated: CASSQVIGSETQYF.

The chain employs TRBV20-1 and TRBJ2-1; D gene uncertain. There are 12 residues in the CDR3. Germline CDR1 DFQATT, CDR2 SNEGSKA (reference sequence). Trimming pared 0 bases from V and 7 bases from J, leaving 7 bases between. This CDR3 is CSARELRNEQFF. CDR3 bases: TGCAGTGCTAGAGAATTAAGGAATGAGCAGTTCTTC.

Written as DNA, the CDR3 is TGCGCCAGCAGCTTGGATAAAGGGTATGGCTACACCTTC. Translating gives CASSLDKGYGYTF. This chain uses TRBV5-1 with TRBJ1-2; D gene ambiguous. The V and J ends lost 0 bases and 5 bases respectively, with 8 bases between them. Germline V gives CDR1 SGHRS, CDR2 YFSETQ. There are 13 residues in the CDR3.

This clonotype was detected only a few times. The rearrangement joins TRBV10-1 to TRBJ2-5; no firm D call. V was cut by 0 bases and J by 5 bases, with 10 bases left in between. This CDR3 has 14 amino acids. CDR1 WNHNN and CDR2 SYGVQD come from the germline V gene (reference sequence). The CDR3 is CASSESALRETQYF. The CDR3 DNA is TGCGCCAGCAGTGAGTCGGCTCTAAGGGAGACCCAGTACTTC.

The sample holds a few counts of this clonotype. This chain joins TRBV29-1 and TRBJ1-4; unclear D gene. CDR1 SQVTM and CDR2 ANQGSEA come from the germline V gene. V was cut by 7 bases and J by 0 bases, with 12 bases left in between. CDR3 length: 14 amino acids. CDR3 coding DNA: TGCAGCGCCATGGAGGAGGCAACTAATGAAAAACTGTTTTTT. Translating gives CSAMEEATNEKLFF.

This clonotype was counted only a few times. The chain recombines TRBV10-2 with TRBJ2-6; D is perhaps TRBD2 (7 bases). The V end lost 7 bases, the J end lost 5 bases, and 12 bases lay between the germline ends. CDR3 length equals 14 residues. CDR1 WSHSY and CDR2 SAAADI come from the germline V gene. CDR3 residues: CASTQGTRANVLTF. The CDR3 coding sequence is TGCGCCAGCACCCAGGGGACTAGGGCCAACGTCCTGACTTTC.

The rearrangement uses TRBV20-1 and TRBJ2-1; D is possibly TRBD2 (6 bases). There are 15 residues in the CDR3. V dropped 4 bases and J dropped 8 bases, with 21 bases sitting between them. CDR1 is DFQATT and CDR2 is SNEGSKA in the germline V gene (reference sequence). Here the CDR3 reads CSATSPGAGIDEQFF. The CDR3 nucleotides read TGCAGTGCTACCTCGCCAGGTGCGGGGATTGATGAGCAGTTCTTC.

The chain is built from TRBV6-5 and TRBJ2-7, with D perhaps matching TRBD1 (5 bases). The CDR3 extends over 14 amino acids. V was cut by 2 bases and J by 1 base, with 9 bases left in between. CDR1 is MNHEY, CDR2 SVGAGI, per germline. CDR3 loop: CASSYIDSSYEQYF. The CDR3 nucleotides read TGTGCCAGCAGTTACATCGACAGTTCCTACGAGCAGTACTTC.

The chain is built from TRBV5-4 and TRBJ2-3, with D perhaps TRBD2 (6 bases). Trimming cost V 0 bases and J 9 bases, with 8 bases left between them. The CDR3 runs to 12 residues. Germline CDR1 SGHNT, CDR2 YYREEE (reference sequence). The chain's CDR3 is CASSLETRTQYF. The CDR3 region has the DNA TGTGCCAGCAGCTTGGAGACTAGGACGCAGTATTTT.

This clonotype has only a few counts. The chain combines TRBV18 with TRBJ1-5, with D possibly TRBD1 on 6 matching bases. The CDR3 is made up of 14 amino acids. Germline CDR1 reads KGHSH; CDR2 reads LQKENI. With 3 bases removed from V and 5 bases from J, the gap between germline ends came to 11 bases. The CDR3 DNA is TGTGCCAGCTCACCGTCAGGGGAGCATCAGCCCCAGCATTTT. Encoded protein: CASSPSGEHQPQHF.

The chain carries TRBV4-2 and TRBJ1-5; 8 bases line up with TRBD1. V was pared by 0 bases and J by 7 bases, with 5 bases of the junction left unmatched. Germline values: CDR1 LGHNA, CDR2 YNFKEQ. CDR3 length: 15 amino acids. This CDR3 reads CASSQDGTGGQPQHF. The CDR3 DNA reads TGTGCCAGCAGCCAAGATGGCACAGGGGGACAGCCCCAGCATTTT.

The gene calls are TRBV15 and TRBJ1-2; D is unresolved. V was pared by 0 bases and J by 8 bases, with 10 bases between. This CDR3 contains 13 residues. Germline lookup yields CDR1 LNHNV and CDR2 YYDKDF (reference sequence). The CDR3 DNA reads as TGTGCCACCAGCAGAGATCGGAATGGGGGCTACACCTTC. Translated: CATSRDRNGGYTF.

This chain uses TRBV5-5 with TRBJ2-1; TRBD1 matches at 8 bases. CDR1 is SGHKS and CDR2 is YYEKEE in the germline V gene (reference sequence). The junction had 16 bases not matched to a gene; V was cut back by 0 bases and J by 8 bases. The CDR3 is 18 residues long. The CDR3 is CASSLADRGVGKTDEQFF. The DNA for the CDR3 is TGTGCCAGCAGCTTGGCCGACAGGGGCGTGGGTAAGACGGATGAGCAGTTCTTC.

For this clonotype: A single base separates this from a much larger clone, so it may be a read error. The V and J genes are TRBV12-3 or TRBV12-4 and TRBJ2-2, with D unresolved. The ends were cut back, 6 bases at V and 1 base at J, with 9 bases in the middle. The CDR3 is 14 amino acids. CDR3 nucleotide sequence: TGTGCCAGCAGCCCCGAACAGAACACCGGGGAGCTGTTTTTT. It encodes CASSPEQNTGELFF.

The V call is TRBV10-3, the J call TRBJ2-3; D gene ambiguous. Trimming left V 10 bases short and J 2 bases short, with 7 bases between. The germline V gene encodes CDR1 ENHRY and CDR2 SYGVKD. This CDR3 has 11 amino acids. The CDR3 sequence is CATEFTDTQYF. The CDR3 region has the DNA TGTGCCACCGAATTCACAGATACGCAGTATTTT.

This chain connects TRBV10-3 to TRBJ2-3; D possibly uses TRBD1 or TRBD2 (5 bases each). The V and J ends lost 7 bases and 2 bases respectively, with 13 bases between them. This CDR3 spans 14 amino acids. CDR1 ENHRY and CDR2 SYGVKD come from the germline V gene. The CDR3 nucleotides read TGTGCCATCACGACCCCGGGGCTCACAGATACGCAGTATTTT. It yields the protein CAITTPGLTDTQYF.

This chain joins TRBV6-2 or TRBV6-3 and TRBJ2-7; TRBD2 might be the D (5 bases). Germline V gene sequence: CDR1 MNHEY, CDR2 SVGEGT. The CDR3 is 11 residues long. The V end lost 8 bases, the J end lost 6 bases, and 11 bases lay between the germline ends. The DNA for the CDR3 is TGTGCCAGCTGGAGAGGAGGCGAGCAGTACTTC. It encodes CASWRGGEQYF.

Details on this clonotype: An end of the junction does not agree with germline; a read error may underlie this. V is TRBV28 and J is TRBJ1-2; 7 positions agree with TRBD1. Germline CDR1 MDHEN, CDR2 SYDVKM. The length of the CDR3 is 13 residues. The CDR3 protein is CTSSSGDRRGYTF. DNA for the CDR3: TGTACCAGCAGTTCCGGGGACAGACGGGGCTACACCTTC.

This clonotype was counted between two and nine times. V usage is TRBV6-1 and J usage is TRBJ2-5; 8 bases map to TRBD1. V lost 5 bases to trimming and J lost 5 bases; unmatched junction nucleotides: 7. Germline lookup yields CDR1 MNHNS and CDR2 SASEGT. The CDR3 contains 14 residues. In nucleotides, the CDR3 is TGTGCCAGCAGTAGACAGGGGAGGTGGGAGACCCAGTACTTC. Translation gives CASSRQGRWETQYF.

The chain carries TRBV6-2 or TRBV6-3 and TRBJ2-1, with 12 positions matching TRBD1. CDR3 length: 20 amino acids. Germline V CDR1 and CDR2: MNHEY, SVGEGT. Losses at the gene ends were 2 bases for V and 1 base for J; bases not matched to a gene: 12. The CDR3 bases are TGTGCCAGCAGTTACCCAACGGGACAGGGGGCTGTATGGTCCTACAATGAGCAGTTCTTC. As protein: CASSYPTGQGAVWSYNEQFF.

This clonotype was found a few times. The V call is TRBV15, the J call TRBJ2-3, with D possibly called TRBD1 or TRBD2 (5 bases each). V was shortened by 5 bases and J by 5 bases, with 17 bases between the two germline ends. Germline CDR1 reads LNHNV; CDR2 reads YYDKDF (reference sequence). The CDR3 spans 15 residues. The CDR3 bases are TGTGCCACCAGCCTCCGGGACCCTAGGGAAGATACGCAGTATTTT. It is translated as CATSLRDPREDTQYF.